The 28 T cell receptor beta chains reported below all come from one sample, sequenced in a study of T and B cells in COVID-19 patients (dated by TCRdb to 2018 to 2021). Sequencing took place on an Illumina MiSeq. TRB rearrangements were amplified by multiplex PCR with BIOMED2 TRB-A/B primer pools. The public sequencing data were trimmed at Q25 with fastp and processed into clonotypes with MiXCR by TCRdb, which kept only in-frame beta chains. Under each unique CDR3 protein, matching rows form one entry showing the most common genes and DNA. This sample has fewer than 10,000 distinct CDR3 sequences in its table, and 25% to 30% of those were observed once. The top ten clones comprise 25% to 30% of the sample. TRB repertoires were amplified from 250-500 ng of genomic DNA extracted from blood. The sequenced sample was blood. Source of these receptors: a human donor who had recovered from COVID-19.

The CDR3 is CAWRRGGNYGYTF. The CDR3 coding sequence is TGTGCCTGGAGAAGGGGGGGGAACTATGGCTACACCTTC. The V call is TRBV30, the J call TRBJ1-2, with D possibly TRBD1 on 6 matching bases. The V gene lost 3 bases and the J gene lost 2 bases, with 10 bases spanning the gap. The CDR3 contains 13 residues. Germline V gene sequence: CDR1 GTSNPN, CDR2 SVGIG (reference sequence).

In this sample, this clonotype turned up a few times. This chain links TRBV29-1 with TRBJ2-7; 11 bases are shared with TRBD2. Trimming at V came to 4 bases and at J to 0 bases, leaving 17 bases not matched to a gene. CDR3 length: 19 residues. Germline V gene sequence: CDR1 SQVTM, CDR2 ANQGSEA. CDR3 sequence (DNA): TGCAGCGTTGTGGTCCGGGGACTAGCGGATTTTAGAACCTCCTACGAGCAGTACTTC. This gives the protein CSVVVRGLADFRTSYEQYF.

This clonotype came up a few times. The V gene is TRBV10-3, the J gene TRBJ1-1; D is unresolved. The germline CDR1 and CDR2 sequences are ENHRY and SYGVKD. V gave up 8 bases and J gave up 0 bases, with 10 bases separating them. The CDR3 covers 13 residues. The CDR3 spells CAIGRIMNTEAFF. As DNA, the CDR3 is TGTGCCATCGGACGGATCATGAACACTGAAGCTTTCTTT.

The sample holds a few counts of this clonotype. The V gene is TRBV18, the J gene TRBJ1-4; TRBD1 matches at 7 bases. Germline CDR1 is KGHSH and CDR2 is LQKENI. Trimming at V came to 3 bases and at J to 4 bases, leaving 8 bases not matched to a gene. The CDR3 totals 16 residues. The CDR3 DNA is TGTGCCAGCTCACCCCGACAGGGTGGGGGTAATGAAAAACTGTTTTTT. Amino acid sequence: CASSPRQGGGNEKLFF.

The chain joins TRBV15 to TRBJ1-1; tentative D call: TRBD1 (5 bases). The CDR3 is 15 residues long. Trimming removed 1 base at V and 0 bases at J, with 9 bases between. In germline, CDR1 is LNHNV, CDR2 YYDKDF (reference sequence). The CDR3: CATSRGGSMNTEAFF. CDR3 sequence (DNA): TGTGCCACCAGCAGAGGGGGGTCAATGAACACTGAAGCTTTCTTT.

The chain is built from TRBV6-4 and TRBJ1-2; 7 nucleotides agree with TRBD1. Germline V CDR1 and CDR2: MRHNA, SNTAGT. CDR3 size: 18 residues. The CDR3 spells CVRGPTPGQFPSNYGYTF. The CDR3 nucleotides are TGTGTCCGGGGCCCAACTCCGGGACAGTTCCCCTCTAACTATGGCTACACCTTC.

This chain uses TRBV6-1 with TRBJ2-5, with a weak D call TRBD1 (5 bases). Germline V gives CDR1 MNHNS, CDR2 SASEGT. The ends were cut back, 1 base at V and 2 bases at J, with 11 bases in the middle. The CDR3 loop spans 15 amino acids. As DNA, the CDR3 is TGTGCCAGCAGTGAAGTAGGGGCCGGACAAGAGACCCAGTACTTC. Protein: CASSEVGAGQETQYF.

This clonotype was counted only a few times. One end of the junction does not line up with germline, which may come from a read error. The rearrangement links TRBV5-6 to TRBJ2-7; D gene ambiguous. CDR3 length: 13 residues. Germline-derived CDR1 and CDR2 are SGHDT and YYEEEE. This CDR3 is CASSQDTDYEQYF. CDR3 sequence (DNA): TGCGCCAGCAGCCAAGATACCGACTACGAGCAGTACTTC.

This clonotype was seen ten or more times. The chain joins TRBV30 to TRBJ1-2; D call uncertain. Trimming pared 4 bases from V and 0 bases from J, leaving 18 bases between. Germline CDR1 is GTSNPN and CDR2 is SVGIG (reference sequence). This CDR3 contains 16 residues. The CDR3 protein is CAWTGALAGSNYGYTF. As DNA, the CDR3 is TGTGCCTGGACTGGTGCCCTCGCGGGGTCTAACTATGGCTACACCTTC.

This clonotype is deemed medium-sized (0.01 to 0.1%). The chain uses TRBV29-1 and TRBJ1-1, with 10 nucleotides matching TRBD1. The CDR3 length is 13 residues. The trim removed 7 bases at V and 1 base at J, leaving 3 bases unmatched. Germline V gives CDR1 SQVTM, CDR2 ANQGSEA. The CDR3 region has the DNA TGCAGCGCTGGGGACAGGGGGAACACTGAAGCTTTCTTT. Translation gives CSAGDRGNTEAFF. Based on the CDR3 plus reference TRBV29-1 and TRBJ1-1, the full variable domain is SAVISQKPSRDICQRGTSLTIQCQVDSQVTMMFWYRQQPGQSLTLIATANQGSEATYESGFVIDKFPISRPNLTFSTLTVSNMSPEDSSIYLCSAGDRGNTEAFFGQGTRLTVV.

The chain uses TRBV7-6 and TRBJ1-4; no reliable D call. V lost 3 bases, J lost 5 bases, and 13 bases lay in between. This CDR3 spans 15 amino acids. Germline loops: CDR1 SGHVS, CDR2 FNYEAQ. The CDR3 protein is CASSFSGKENEKLFF. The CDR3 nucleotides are TGTGCCAGCAGCTTCTCTGGGAAGGAGAATGAAAAACTGTTTTTT.

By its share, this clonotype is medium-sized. The DNA for the CDR3 is TGTGCCAGCACCACGACCGTTGGACAGGGCCAGCCCCAGCATTTT. Protein sequence: CASTTTVGQGQPQHF. This chain connects TRBV19 to TRBJ1-5; the match to TRBD1 covers 8 bases. This CDR3 contains 15 residues. The germline V gene has CDR1 LNHDA and CDR2 SQIVND (reference sequence). The J segment lost 7 bases and the V segment lost 9 bases, leaving 14 bases of the junction unmatched.

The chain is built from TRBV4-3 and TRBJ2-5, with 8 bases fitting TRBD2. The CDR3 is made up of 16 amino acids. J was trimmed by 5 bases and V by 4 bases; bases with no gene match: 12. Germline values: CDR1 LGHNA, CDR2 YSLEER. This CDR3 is CASSPGGPGVFETQYF. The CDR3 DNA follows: TGCGCCAGCAGCCCGGGGGGGCCTGGTGTATTCGAGACCCAGTACTTC.

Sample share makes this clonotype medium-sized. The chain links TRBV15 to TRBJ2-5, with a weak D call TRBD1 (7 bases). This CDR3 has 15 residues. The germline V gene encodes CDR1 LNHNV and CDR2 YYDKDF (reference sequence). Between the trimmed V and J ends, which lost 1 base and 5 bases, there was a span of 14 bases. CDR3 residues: CATSRVAGGTETQYF. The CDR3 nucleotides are TGTGCCACCAGCAGAGTGGCAGGGGGGACGGAGACCCAGTACTTC.

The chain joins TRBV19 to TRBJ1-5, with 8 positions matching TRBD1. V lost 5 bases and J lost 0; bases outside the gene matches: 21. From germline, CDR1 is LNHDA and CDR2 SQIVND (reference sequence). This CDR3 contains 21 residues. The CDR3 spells CASSYGVGRTRTGNSNQPQHF. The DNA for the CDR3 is TGTGCCAGTAGTTACGGTGTTGGTAGAACCAGGACAGGGAATAGCAATCAGCCCCAGCATTTT.

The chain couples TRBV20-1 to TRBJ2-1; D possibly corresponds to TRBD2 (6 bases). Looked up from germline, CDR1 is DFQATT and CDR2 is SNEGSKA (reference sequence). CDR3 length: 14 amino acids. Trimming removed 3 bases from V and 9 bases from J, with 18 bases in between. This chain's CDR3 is CSASRDSLVGEQFF. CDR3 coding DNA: TGCAGTGCTAGTAGGGACTCCCTAGTGGGTGAGCAGTTCTTC.

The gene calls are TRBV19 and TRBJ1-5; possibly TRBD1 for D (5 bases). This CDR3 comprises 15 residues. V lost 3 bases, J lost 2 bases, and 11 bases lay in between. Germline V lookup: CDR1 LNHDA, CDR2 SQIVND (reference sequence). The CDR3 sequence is CASSMPGVGNQPQHF. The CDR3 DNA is TGTGCCAGTAGTATGCCGGGGGTCGGCAATCAGCCCCAGCATTTT.

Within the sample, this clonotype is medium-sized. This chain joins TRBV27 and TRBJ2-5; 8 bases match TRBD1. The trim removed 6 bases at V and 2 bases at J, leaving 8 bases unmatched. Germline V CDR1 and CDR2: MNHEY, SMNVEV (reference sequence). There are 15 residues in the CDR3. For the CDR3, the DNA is TGTGCCAGCAGGGAGGACAGGGTTCGTCAAGAGACCCAGTACTTC. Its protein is CASREDRVRQETQYF.

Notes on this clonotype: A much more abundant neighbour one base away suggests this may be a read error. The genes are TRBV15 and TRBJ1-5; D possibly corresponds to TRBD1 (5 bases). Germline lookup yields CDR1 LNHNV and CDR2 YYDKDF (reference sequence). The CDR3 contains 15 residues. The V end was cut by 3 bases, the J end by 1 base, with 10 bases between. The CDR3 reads CATSRDGTSNQPQHF. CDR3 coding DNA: TGTGCCACCAGCAGGGACGGGACGAGCAATCAGCCCCAGCATTTT.

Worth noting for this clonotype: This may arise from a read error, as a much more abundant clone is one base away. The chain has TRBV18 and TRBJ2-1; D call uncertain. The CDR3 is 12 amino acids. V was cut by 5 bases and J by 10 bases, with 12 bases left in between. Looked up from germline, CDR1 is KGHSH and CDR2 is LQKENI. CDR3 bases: TGTGCCAGCTCAATCCTAGTCGACGAGCAGTTCTTC. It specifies CASSILVDEQFF.

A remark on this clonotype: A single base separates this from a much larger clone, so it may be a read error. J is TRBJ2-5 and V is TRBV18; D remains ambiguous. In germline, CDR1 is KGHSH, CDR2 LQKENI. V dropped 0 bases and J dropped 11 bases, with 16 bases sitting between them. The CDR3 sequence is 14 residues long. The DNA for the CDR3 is TGTGCCAGCTCACCACCGACATCAGCCTACGTGCAGTACTTC. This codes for CASSPPTSAYVQYF.

The CDR3 loop reads CASGERGNTIYF. CDR3 in DNA: TGTGCCAGCGGGGAGCGGGGAAACACCATATATTTT. The rearrangement uses TRBV12-3 or TRBV12-4 and TRBJ1-3; D uncertain. The CDR3 consists of 12 residues. Trimming left V 8 bases short and J 4 bases short, with 9 bases between.

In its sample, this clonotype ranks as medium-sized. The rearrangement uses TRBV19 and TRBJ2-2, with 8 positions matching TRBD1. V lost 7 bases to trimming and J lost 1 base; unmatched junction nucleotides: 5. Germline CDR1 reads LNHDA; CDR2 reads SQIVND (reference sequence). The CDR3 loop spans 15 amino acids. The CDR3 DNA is TGTGCCAGTACCGCAGGGGGCAAGAACACCGGGGAGCTGTTTTTT. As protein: CASTAGGKNTGELFF.

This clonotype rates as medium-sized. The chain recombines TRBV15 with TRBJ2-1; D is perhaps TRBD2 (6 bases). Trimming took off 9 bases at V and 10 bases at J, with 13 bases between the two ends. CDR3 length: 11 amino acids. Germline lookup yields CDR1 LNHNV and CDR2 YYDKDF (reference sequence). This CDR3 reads CATKEGLEQFF. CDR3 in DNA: TGTGCCACTAAGGAGGGCTTGGAGCAGTTCTTC.

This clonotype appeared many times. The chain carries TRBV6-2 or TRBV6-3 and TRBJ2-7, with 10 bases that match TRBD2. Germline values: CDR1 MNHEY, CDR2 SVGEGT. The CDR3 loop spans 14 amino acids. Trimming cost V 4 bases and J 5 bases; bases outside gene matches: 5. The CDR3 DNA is TGTGCCAGCAGTTTCAGACTAGCGGGCCACGAGCAGTACTTC. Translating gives CASSFRLAGHEQYF.

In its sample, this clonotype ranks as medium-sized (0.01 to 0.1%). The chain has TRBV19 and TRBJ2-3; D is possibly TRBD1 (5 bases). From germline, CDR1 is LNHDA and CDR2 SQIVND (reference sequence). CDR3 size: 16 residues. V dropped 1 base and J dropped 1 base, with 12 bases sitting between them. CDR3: CASSIGAREGTDTQYF. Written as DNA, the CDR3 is TGTGCCAGTAGTATAGGCGCCAGGGAAGGCACAGATACGCAGTATTTT.

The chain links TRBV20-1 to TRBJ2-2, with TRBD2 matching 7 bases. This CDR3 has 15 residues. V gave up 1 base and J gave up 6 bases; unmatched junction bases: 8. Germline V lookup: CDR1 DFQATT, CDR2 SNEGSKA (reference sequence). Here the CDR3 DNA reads TGCAGTGCTAGAGGGCCGGGGGGACCACCCGGGGAGCTGTTTTTT. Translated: CSARGPGGPPGELFF.

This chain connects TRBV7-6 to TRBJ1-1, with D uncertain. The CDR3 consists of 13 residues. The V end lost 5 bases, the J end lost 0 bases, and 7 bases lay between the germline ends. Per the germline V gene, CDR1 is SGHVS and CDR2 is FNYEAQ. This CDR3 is CASSADLNTEAFF. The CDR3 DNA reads TGTGCCAGCAGCGCCGACTTGAACACTGAAGCTTTCTTT.